The sequence of this T cell receptor (beta chain) was determined in a study of blood T cell repertoires in COVID-19. Study background: Spain, Italy and the United States supplied samples that represented acute and convalescent COVID-19. The analysed material was cDNA or gDNA that came from T cells, B-cell-depleted T cells, or PBMCs.

Trimming took 3 bases from V and 6 from J; bases not matched to a gene: 17. CDR3 length: 19 residues. The germline CDR1 and CDR2 sequences are MNHEY and SMNVEV (reference sequence). Study processing details: Using reference gene primer amplification, nucleated cell counts were estimated. Sequencing used immunoSEQ multiplex PCR; TCRdb keeps in-frame clones, though not all of them. Clone size and the V and J calls come from that table; the DNA yielded D and trimming. The table records 110,000 to 150,000 clones, 87% of them present only once. The chain carries TRBV27 and TRBJ2-2; TRBD2 aligns across 9 bases. Input material: peripheral blood. This sequence was found in a woman in her 40s with acute or convalescent COVID-19. The CDR3 coding sequence is TGTGCCAGCAGTTTGGTCTGGGTGGGGCGGGGGGGCGGCGCCGGGGAGCTGTTTTTT. Protein sequence: CASSLVWVGRGGGAGELFF.